These 2 T cell receptor beta chains originate from one sample sequenced in a study of T cell changes during pregnancy in multiple sclerosis. TCRdb keeps only in-frame clones here, not all; method: immunoSEQ multiplex PCR. The sample consists of about 46,000 clones, over 85% of them appearing once. Sequencing was performed on CD8+ T cells from peripheral blood mononuclear cells, taken after pregnancy. These receptors all come from a female donor with multiple sclerosis, enrolled in a pregnancy study.

V gene TRBV4-3 combines with J gene TRBJ2-7, with 9 bases matching TRBD1. The V gene's germline CDR1 is LGHNA and CDR2 YSLEER. V was pared by 2 bases and J by 2 bases, with 7 bases of the junction left unmatched. The CDR3 is made up of 16 amino acids. This CDR3 reads CASSQYRGRGPYEQYF. Here the CDR3 DNA reads TGCGCCAGCAGCCAATACAGGGGGCGCGGTCCCTACGAGCAGTACTTC.

The chain recombines TRBV5-4 with TRBJ2-7; 7 bases fit TRBD1. Germline values: CDR1 SGHNT, CDR2 YYREEE (reference sequence). The CDR3 loop spans 15 amino acids. The ends lost 5 bases at V and 1 base at J; junction bases unmatched: 9. The CDR3 spells CASSPQTGESYEQYF. CDR3 nucleotide sequence: TGTGCCAGCAGTCCCCAAACAGGGGAGTCCTACGAGCAGTACTTC.